The clone carrying this TCR beta chain was counted at least ten times. Construction of the TCR beta libraries employed iRepertoire HTBI primers in conjunction with Arm-PCR of CDR3 regions. TCRdb independently ran MiXCR on the multiplex PCR reads; one entry per CDR3 protein. The sample contains about 400,000 distinct CDR3 sequences, about 17% of which appear only once. This sample stems from a study of regulatory T cells in long-lasting Graves disease. The V end was cut by 5 bases, the J end by 6 bases, with 12 bases between. CDR3 length: 13 amino acids. Per the germline V gene, CDR1 is SGHTA and CDR2 is FQGNSA. The time point: newly diagnosed GD, antithyroid drugs for less than 3 months. Making the TCR library involved RNA that had been extracted from PBMCs. As a group, patients came from one endocrinology department in Xi'an, China. These same records also appear under a second study, on T cells in Graves' hyperthyroidism and ophthalmopathy. That work states: Diagnoses were made from clinical symptoms, serum measures (thyroxine and TRAb), thyroid ultrasound and orbital computed tomography. In validation, the model predicted ophthalmopathy. These predictions came a median about 6 months before onset.

The chain links TRBV7-2 to TRBJ2-3, with unresolved D. The clonotype originates from a woman aged 18-29 years with Graves disease. The sequences come from peripheral blood mononuclear cells (PBMCs), collected at new diagnosis, from a patient treated with antithyroid drugs. This CDR3 is CASSRTFVDTQYF. CDR3 DNA: TGTGCCAGCAGCCGGACCTTTGTGGATACGCAGTATTTT.